This TCR beta chain was recorded in a study of T cells in pancreatic ductal adenocarcinoma. The CDR3 has 12 amino acids. Trimming removed 8 bases at V and 0 bases at J, with 8 bases between. The germline CDR1 and CDR2 sequences are GTSNPN and SVGIG (reference sequence). Profiled with immunoSEQ multiplex PCR; TCRdb holds only in-frame clones, not every one. The sample shows approximately 97,000 clones, 90% to 95% of them seen only once. No neoadjuvant therapy was given to the selected pancreatic ductal adenocarcinoma patients before their surgery. This clone appeared once. The chain carries TRBV30 and TRBJ1-3; D is ambiguous. The clonotype originates from a human donor with pancreatic ductal adenocarcinoma. Specimen: PBMCs. The CDR3 DNA sequence: TGTGCCCGAGTAAGCTCTGGAAACACCATATATTTT. Translating gives CARVSSGNTIYF.